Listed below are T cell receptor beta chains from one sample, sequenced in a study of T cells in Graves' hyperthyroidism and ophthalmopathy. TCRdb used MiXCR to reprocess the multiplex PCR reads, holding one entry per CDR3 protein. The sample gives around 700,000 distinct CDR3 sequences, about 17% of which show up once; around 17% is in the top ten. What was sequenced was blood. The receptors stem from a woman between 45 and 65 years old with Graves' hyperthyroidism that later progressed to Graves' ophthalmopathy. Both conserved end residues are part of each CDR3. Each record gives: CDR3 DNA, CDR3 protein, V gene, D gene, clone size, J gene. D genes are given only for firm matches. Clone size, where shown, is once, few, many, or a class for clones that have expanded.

CDR3nt: TGTGCCACGGGACTACTCTTCGAGCAGTACTTC
CDR3aa: CATGLLFEQYF
v_gene: TRBV19
d_gene: TRBD2
abundance: few
j_gene: TRBJ2-7

CDR3nt: TGTGCCAGCAGTAGGACAGGGGGCCCTGGAAACACCATATATTTT
CDR3aa: CASSRTGGPGNTIYF
v_gene: TRBV6-2/TRBV6-3
d_gene: TRBD1
abundance: few
j_gene: TRBJ1-3

CDR3nt: TGTGCCAGCAGCTTCACCGCGCGAGGGGGGGGTTCACCCCTCCACTTT
CDR3aa: CASSFTARGGGSPLHF
v_gene: TRBV5-8
d_gene: .
abundance: .
j_gene: TRBJ1-6

CDR3nt: TGTGCCAGCTCCTTTGAGGGGACGAGCTATGGCTACACCTTC
CDR3aa: CASSFEGTSYGYTF
v_gene: TRBV18
d_gene: .
abundance: few
j_gene: TRBJ1-2

CDR3nt: TGTGCCAGCAGCTTAACGTCGCGGGAGGGGTCTGAAGCTTTCTTT
CDR3aa: CASSLTSREGSEAFF
v_gene: TRBV11-3
d_gene: .
abundance: .
j_gene: TRBJ1-1

CDR3nt: TGTGCCAGCAGCTTATTTCCGGGACAGGGGTCCGGGGAGCTGTTTTTT
CDR3aa: CASSLFPGQGSGELFF
v_gene: TRBV11-2
d_gene: TRBD1
abundance: many
j_gene: TRBJ2-2

CDR3nt: TGTGCCAGTAGTTGGGGCAGGCACACTGAAGCTTTCTTT
CDR3aa: CASSWGRHTEAFF
v_gene: TRBV19
d_gene: .
abundance: .
j_gene: TRBJ1-1

CDR3nt: TGTGCCAGCAGGCCTCAATGGCCTGAAGCTTTCTTT
CDR3aa: CASRPQWPEAFF
v_gene: TRBV7-9
d_gene: .
abundance: .
j_gene: TRBJ1-1

CDR3nt: TGCAGCGTCTATCAGGGAAATGGCTACACCTTC
CDR3aa: CSVYQGNGYTF
v_gene: TRBV29-1
d_gene: .
abundance: .
j_gene: TRBJ1-2

CDR3nt: TGTGCCAGCAGCCCTCAGCGGGGGGCCCAAGAGACCCAGTACTTC
CDR3aa: CASSPQRGAQETQYF
v_gene: TRBV11-3
d_gene: TRBD2
abundance: .
j_gene: TRBJ2-5

CDR3nt: TGTGCCAGCAGCTTCGCGAGAATGAACACTGAAGCTTTCTTT
CDR3aa: CASSFARMNTEAFF
v_gene: TRBV5-5
d_gene: .
abundance: many
j_gene: TRBJ1-1

CDR3nt: TGTGCCTGGAGTGTAGGGGCTAGCGGGGAGGTCCAGTACTTC
CDR3aa: CAWSVGASGEVQYF
v_gene: TRBV30
d_gene: TRBD2
abundance: many
j_gene: TRBJ2-5

CDR3nt: TGTGCCAGCAGATCAACAGGCCCGCCGCGACGAACGCCCTACGAGCAGTACTTC
CDR3aa: CASRSTGPPRRTPYEQYF
v_gene: TRBV6-2/TRBV6-3
d_gene: .
abundance: many
j_gene: TRBJ2-7

CDR3nt: TGTGCCAGCAGTTCCAGACAGTTCAATCAGCCCCAGCATTTT
CDR3aa: CASSSRQFNQPQHF
v_gene: TRBV12-3/TRBV12-4
d_gene: .
abundance: few
j_gene: TRBJ1-5

CDR3nt: TGTGCCAGCAGTTACCGGACAGATCCTTCTGGGGCCAACGTCCTGACTTTC
CDR3aa: CASSYRTDPSGANVLTF
v_gene: TRBV6-5
d_gene: .
abundance: .
j_gene: TRBJ2-6

CDR3nt: TGTGCCAGCAGCTTAAACGGTCCCGGAGATACGCAGTATTTT
CDR3aa: CASSLNGPGDTQYF
v_gene: TRBV7-3
d_gene: .
abundance: many
j_gene: TRBJ2-3

CDR3nt: TGTGCCAGCAGTGGGACTAGGTCGGGCGGGGAGCTGTTTTTT
CDR3aa: CASSGTRSGGELFF
v_gene: TRBV2
d_gene: TRBD2
abundance: few
j_gene: TRBJ2-2

CDR3nt: TGTGCCAGCAGTTACTCCGGAAGGGGAGATACTGAAGCTTTCTTT
CDR3aa: CASSYSGRGDTEAFF
v_gene: TRBV6-6
d_gene: .
abundance: .
j_gene: TRBJ1-1

CDR3nt: TGTGCCAGCAGCCCAGCCTCGGCCGGAGGGAACACTGAAGCTTTCTTT
CDR3aa: CASSPASAGGNTEAFF
v_gene: TRBV6-1
d_gene: .
abundance: few
j_gene: TRBJ1-1

CDR3nt: TGTGCCTGGAGTACGGGTTCCTATAGCAATCAGCCCCAGCATTTT
CDR3aa: CAWSTGSYSNQPQHF
v_gene: TRBV30
d_gene: .
abundance: few
j_gene: TRBJ1-5

CDR3nt: TGTGCCAGTAGTTTCGGGACAGCCGTTAGCAATCAGCCCCAGCATTTT
CDR3aa: CASSFGTAVSNQPQHF
v_gene: TRBV19
d_gene: TRBD1
abundance: .
j_gene: TRBJ1-5

CDR3nt: TGTGCCAGCAGCTTAGTTGGTGGGGGATTCGACACTGAAGCTTTCTTT
CDR3aa: CASSLVGGGFDTEAFF
v_gene: TRBV11-2
d_gene: .
abundance: many
j_gene: TRBJ1-1

CDR3nt: TGTGCCAGCAGCTTACCCCTTGGTCGTCAGTATTTT
CDR3aa: CASSLPLGRQYF
v_gene: TRBV11-2
d_gene: .
abundance: many
j_gene: TRBJ2-3

CDR3nt: TGTGCCAGTAGTTCCCTGGCTTCGAGGGAGCAGTACTTC
CDR3aa: CASSSLASREQYF
v_gene: TRBV19
d_gene: .
abundance: .
j_gene: TRBJ2-7

CDR3nt: TGTGCCAGCAGCCAAGACCTAGAAAATGAGCAGTTCTTC
CDR3aa: CASSQDLENEQFF
v_gene: TRBV3-1
d_gene: .
abundance: many
j_gene: TRBJ2-1

CDR3nt: TGTGCCAGCAGTTTTGGCGGGGGCTGGGAAGAGACCCAGTACTTC
CDR3aa: CASSFGGGWEETQYF
v_gene: TRBV12-3/TRBV12-4
d_gene: .
abundance: many
j_gene: TRBJ2-5

CDR3nt: TGTGCCAGCAGTCGTTGGGGCCACGGTAATTCACCCCTCCACTTT
CDR3aa: CASSRWGHGNSPLHF
v_gene: TRBV12-3/TRBV12-4
d_gene: .
abundance: many
j_gene: TRBJ1-6

CDR3nt: TGTGCCAGCAGTGCAGTGGGTGAAGGGGATACGCAGTATTTT
CDR3aa: CASSAVGEGDTQYF
v_gene: TRBV6-2/TRBV6-3
d_gene: .
abundance: .
j_gene: TRBJ2-3

CDR3nt: TGTGCCAGCAGCCGACTATTGGGTTCAACTAATGAAAAACTGTTTTTT
CDR3aa: CASSRLLGSTNEKLFF
v_gene: TRBV4-2
d_gene: .
abundance: .
j_gene: TRBJ1-4

CDR3nt: TGTGCCAGCAGCTTGCCAACCAGTGAGAACACCGGGGAGCTGTTTTTT
CDR3aa: CASSLPTSENTGELFF
v_gene: TRBV5-4
d_gene: .
abundance: few
j_gene: TRBJ2-2

CDR3nt: TGCAGTGCTAAAGTTCCTAGCGGGTACAATGAGCAGTTCTTC
CDR3aa: CSAKVPSGYNEQFF
v_gene: TRBV20-1
d_gene: TRBD2
abundance: few
j_gene: TRBJ2-1

CDR3nt: TGCAGTGCCATTAGCGGGGGAGGCATGGCAGATACGCAGTATTTT
CDR3aa: CSAISGGGMADTQYF
v_gene: TRBV20-1
d_gene: TRBD2
abundance: many
j_gene: TRBJ2-3

CDR3nt: TGTGCCAGCAGTGGAGAGTCGATGGGGTATGAAAAACTGTTTTTT
CDR3aa: CASSGESMGYEKLFF
v_gene: TRBV2
d_gene: .
abundance: many
j_gene: TRBJ1-4

CDR3nt: TGTGCCAGCAGCTTAGCGTACCAGGGGTTAAATGAGCAGTTCTTC
CDR3aa: CASSLAYQGLNEQFF
v_gene: TRBV7-9
d_gene: .
abundance: many
j_gene: TRBJ2-1

CDR3nt: TGCAGTGCTAGCCCCGATAATCTTGGAAACACCATATATTTT
CDR3aa: CSASPDNLGNTIYF
v_gene: TRBV20-1
d_gene: .
abundance: once
j_gene: TRBJ1-3

CDR3nt: TGTGCCTGGAGACTTCGGGGGGGGAACACTGAAGCTTTCTTT
CDR3aa: CAWRLRGGNTEAFF
v_gene: TRBV30
d_gene: .
abundance: many
j_gene: TRBJ1-1

CDR3nt: TGCGCCAGCAATTTCGGAACAGGGGCAGGTGAAAAACTGTTTTTT
CDR3aa: CASNFGTGAGEKLFF
v_gene: TRBV5-1
d_gene: TRBD1
abundance: .
j_gene: TRBJ1-4

CDR3nt: TGCAGTACAAGAGCGGGAGTGAACACCGGGGAGCTGTTTTTT
CDR3aa: CSTRAGVNTGELFF
v_gene: TRBV20-1
d_gene: TRBD2
abundance: .
j_gene: TRBJ2-2

CDR3nt: TGCGCCAGCAGTGACGGCGGGGGGGCCACCGGGGAGCTGTTTTTT
CDR3aa: CASSDGGGATGELFF
v_gene: TRBV10-1
d_gene: TRBD2
abundance: .
j_gene: TRBJ2-2

CDR3nt: TGTGCCAGCAGTGACGGACTGCCAAATCAGCCCCAGCATTTT
CDR3aa: CASSDGLPNQPQHF
v_gene: TRBV2
d_gene: .
abundance: many
j_gene: TRBJ1-5

CDR3nt: TGTGCCAGCAGACCGACAGGGGTGGGTGGCTCCTACAATGAGCAGTTCTTC
CDR3aa: CASRPTGVGGSYNEQFF
v_gene: TRBV28
d_gene: TRBD1
abundance: many
j_gene: TRBJ2-1

CDR3nt: TGCAGTGCTCGTCGATGGGGCAATCAGCCCCAGCATTTT
CDR3aa: CSARRWGNQPQHF
v_gene: TRBV20-1
d_gene: .
abundance: few
j_gene: TRBJ1-5

CDR3nt: TGTGCCAGCAGCCAAGAGTATGGGGAGGCTAACTATGGCTACACCTTC
CDR3aa: CASSQEYGEANYGYTF
v_gene: TRBV3-1
d_gene: .
abundance: many
j_gene: TRBJ1-2

CDR3nt: TGCAGTGCTAGGCCACCCGGGGGGGCGAACACCGGGGAGCTGTTTTTT
CDR3aa: CSARPPGGANTGELFF
v_gene: TRBV20-1
d_gene: TRBD2
abundance: few
j_gene: TRBJ2-2